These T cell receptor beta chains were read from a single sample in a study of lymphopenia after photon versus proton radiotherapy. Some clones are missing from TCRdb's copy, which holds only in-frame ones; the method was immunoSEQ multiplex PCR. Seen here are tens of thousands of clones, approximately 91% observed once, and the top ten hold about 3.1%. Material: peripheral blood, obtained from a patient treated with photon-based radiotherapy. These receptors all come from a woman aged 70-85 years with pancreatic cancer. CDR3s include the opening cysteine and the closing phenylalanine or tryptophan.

CASSRDQGEQFF,TRBJ2-1,TRBV6-5
CASSNSGANEQYF,TRBJ2-7,TRBV11-1
CAISALSADTQYF,TRBJ2-3,TRBV10-3
CASSQVLRQETQYF,TRBJ2-5,TRBV4-1
CASHRTDSYNEQFF,TRBJ2-1,TRBV5-1
CAISESLAGNTGELFF,TRBJ2-2,TRBV10-3
CASSLASPYEQYF,TRBJ2-7,TRBV7-2
CASSQDLASGRLYEQYF,TRBJ2-7,TRBV4-1
CAWRKGQYYTEAFF,TRBJ1-1,TRBV30
CASSLVLVAGEAYNEQFF,TRBJ2-1,TRBV11-2
CASSLAVGLFGLGRYEQYF,TRBJ2-7,TRBV11-2
CASIQGVGEQFF,TRBJ2-1,TRBV7-9
CAWSAGTGASNQPQHF,TRBJ1-5,TRBV30
CASSPGRAEAFF,TRBJ1-1,TRBV5-6
CASSLDSQTGELFF,TRBJ2-2,TRBV7-9
CASSVGNSGSAETQYF,TRBJ2-5,TRBV9
CASSLDIDTQYF,TRBJ2-3,TRBV5-1
CASSSPTVGAQETQYF,TRBJ2-5,TRBV5-6
CASSQRVPDTRRSGELFF,TRBJ2-2,TRBV7-9
CASSEGGRGPHIQYF,TRBJ2-4,TRBV6-1
CASSLVPQGANVLTF,TRBJ2-6,TRBV7-8
CASSEAVGTGVYTEAFF,TRBJ1-1,TRBV2
CASSQDPRVGTEAFF,TRBJ1-1,TRBV4-1
CASRRTGGSVEQYF,TRBJ2-7,TRBV2
CASSQGPHTGELFF,TRBJ2-2,TRBV4-3
CASSPLETEAFF,TRBJ1-1,TRBV18
CASSSISGGGQETQYF,TRBJ2-5,TRBV5-6
CASVETTYGYTF,TRBJ1-2,TRBV2
CASSPTGTEAFF,TRBJ1-1,TRBV19
CAIRGGLAGHTDTQYF,TRBJ2-3,TRBV10-3
CASSLNGLAGHGELFF,TRBJ2-2,TRBV7-8